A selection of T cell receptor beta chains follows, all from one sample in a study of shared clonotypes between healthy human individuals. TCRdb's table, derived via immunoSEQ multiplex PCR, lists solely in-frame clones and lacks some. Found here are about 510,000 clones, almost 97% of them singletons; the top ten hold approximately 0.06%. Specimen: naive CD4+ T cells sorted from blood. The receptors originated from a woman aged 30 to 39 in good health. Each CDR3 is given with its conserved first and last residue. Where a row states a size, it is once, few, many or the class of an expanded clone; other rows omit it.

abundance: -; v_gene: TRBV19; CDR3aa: CASSIGRTPSNQPQHF
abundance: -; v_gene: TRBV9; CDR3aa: CASSSQGFNEQFF
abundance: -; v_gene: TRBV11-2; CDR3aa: CASSWALAGEADTQYF
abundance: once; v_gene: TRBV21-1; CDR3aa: CASSKIEPYEQYF
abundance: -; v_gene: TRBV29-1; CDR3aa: CSVEKRLLNNEQFF
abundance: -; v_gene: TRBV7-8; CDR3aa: CASSYSGTSAYEQYF
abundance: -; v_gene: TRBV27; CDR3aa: CASSSEQGSYNEQFF
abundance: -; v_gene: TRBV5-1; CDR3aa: CASRRVTGELFF
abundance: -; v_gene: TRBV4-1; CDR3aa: CASSPRPSVEQYF
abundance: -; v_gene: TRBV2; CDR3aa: CASSDTYEQYF
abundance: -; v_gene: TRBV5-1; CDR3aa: CASSQSSGITGELFF